One and the same sample provided the 21 T cell receptor beta chains below, sequenced in a study of a mutant IDH1 vaccine in newly diagnosed glioma. The antigens for these receptors are not known. Repertoires were generated with immunoSEQ multiplex PCR, while TCRdb's copy carries only in-frame clones and drops some. The table records under 150,000 clones, under 90% of them present only once. Specified time point: week 11, during vaccination. Topical imiquimod accompanied each vaccine dose, which consisted of 300 ug of mutant IDH1 20-mer peptide. This material consisted of PBMCs, taken from a glioma patient whose treatment included an IDH1 peptide vaccine. All receptors come from a woman between 45 and 60 years old with glioma.

The chain recombines TRBV9 with TRBJ2-7; the D is unclear. The CDR3 sequence is 14 residues long. Trimming took off 0 bases at V and 1 base at J, with 8 bases between the two ends. Germline CDR1 SGDLS, CDR2 YYNGEE. The CDR3 DNA sequence: TGTGCCAGCAGCGTAGACGGTCAATCCTACGAGCAGTACTTC. Translation gives CASSVDGQSYEQYF.

This chain links TRBV10-1 with TRBJ2-7, with 10 nucleotides matching TRBD2. V dropped 5 bases and J dropped 7; count of bases not matched to a gene: 11. The CDR3 loop spans 15 amino acids. CDR1 and CDR2 from the germline V gene are WNHNN and SYGVQD (reference sequence). This CDR3 reads CASSSGLARLTEQYF. CDR3 DNA: TGCGCCAGCAGTTCGGGACTAGCGCGCCTCACGGAGCAGTACTTC.

This clone was observed once. The CDR3 bases are TGTGCCAGCAGCTTGATGGGGGGCTCGGCCAAAAACATTCAGTACTTC. Protein: CASSLMGGSAKNIQYF. The chain couples TRBV7-8 to TRBJ2-4, with D perhaps matching TRBD1 or TRBD2 (6 bases each). There are 16 residues in the CDR3. The germline V gene encodes CDR1 SGHVS and CDR2 FQNEAQ. V was cut by 3 bases and J by 1 base, with 13 bases left in between. Full variable domain (remainder filled in from reference TRBV7-8 and TRBJ2-4): GAGVSQSPRYKVAKRGQDVALRCDPISGHVSLFWYQQALGQGPEFLTYFQNEAQLDKSGLPSDRFFAERPEGSVSTLKIQRTQQEDSAVYLCASSLMGGSAKNIQYFGAGTRLSVL.

The genes are TRBV6-5 and TRBJ2-1, with 11 bases aligning to TRBD1. In germline, CDR1 is MNHEY, CDR2 SVGAGI. The trim removed 4 bases at V and 8 bases at J, leaving 10 bases unmatched. The CDR3 contains 16 residues. The CDR3 DNA is TGTGCCAGCAGTTGGAGGCGGACAGGGGGCTTCGATGAGCAGTTCTTC. It is translated as CASSWRRTGGFDEQFF.

The V call is TRBV19, the J call TRBJ2-1; 12 nucleotides match TRBD2. Looked up from germline, CDR1 is LNHDA and CDR2 is SQIVND (reference sequence). The CDR3 has 19 amino acids. The junction had 15 bases not matched to a gene; V was cut back by 3 bases and J by 6 bases. The CDR3 spells CASSMGSSGRDYAFNEQFF. The CDR3 DNA sequence: TGTGCCAGTAGTATGGGGTCTAGCGGGAGGGACTACGCCTTCAATGAGCAGTTCTTC.

This chain uses TRBV12-2 with TRBJ2-1. TRBV12-2 is termed a pseudogene. There are 10 residues in the CDR3. The CDR3, as DNA: TGTGCAAGTCGCCCCACTGGGGGGTTCTTC. It specifies CASRPTGGFF.

This rearrangement joins TRBV29-1 to TRBJ1-2; D remains ambiguous. Trimming shortened V by 2 bases and J by 5 bases, and 9 bases separated the two germline ends. Germline CDR1 and CDR2: SQVTM and ANQGSEA. The CDR3 contains 12 residues. The CDR3 sequence is CSVESSDYGYTF. DNA of the CDR3: TGCAGCGTTGAAAGTTCAGATTATGGCTACACCTTC. The full variable domain, in which reference TRBV29-1 and TRBJ1-2 provide the parts outside the CDR3, is SAVISQKPSRDICQRGTSLTIQCQVDSQVTMMFWYRQQPGQSLTLIATANQGSEATYESGFVIDKFPISRPNLTFSTLTVSNMSPEDSSIYLCSVESSDYGYTFGSGTRLTVV.

DNA for the CDR3: TGTGCCAGCAGCTCTCCTGAAGGGTTCACAGGGGGTTCAGAGACCCAGTACTTC. Its protein is CASSSPEGFTGGSETQYF. The V gene is TRBV11-2, the J gene TRBJ2-5; TRBD1 matches 8 bases. The germline V gene encodes CDR1 SGHAT and CDR2 FQNNGV. This CDR3 region has 18 residues. The V gene end was trimmed by 4 bases and the J gene end by 4 bases; junction bases not matched to a gene: 17.

The chain uses TRBV5-5 and TRBJ2-7; no clear D gene. Germline V gene lookup returns CDR1 SGHKS and CDR2 YYEKEE (reference sequence). The CDR3 sequence is 13 residues long. Trimming shortened V by 0 bases and J by 7 bases, and 11 bases separated the two germline ends. The CDR3, as DNA: TGTGCCAGCAGCTTGGCCGTGCTAGGGGAGCAGTACTTC. It yields the protein CASSLAVLGEQYF.

The chain recombines TRBV5-1 with TRBJ1-2; 8 positions match TRBD1. The V gene's germline CDR1 is SGHRS and CDR2 YFSETQ. The V and J ends lost 6 bases and 6 bases, in that order; junction bases with no gene match: 7. This CDR3 comprises 13 residues. The CDR3 DNA reads as TGCGCCAGCACAGGACAGGGTGTTGATGGCTACACCTTC. Translated, it gives CASTGQGVDGYTF.

The genes are TRBV5-8 and TRBJ2-3, with 13 nucleotides matching TRBD2. The J segment lost 9 bases and the V segment lost 6 bases, leaving 25 bases of the junction unmatched. The CDR3 runs to 20 residues. Germline V gives CDR1 SGHTS, CDR2 YDEGEE. The CDR3 region is CASTPSWTSGRRGGFRTQYF. CDR3 sequence (DNA): TGTGCCAGCACCCCCTCCTGGACTAGCGGGAGAAGGGGAGGATTTCGGACGCAGTATTTT. Using reference TRBV5-8 and TRBJ2-3 for the parts outside the CDR3, the full variable domain is EAGVTQSPTHLIKTRGQQATLRCSPISGHTSVYWYQQALGLGLQFLLWYDEGEERNRGNFPPRFSGRQFPNYSSELNVNALELEDSALYLCASTPSWTSGRRGGFRTQYFGPGTRLTVL.

In this sample, this clone turned up once. This rearrangement joins TRBV4-1 to TRBJ2-3; D gene uncertain. Germline assignment: CDR1 MGHRA and CDR2 YSYEKL. The CDR3 has 14 residues. The ends were cut back, 8 bases at V and 0 bases at J, with 12 bases in the middle. DNA of the CDR3: TGCGCCAGCGGCATAACCTTCAGCACAGATACGCAGTATTTT. Its protein product is CASGITFSTDTQYF.

The chain joins TRBV5-1 to TRBJ2-7, with no clear D. The germline V gene has CDR1 SGHRS and CDR2 YFSETQ. The CDR3 loop spans 14 amino acids. The ends were cut back, 1 base at V and 0 bases at J, with 8 bases in the middle. CDR3 region: CASSLQASSYEQYF. The CDR3 DNA is TGCGCCAGCAGCTTGCAGGCCAGCTCCTACGAGCAGTACTTC.

Notes on this clone: One end of the junction varies from germline; a read error may be responsible. The chain combines TRBV7-7 with TRBJ2-7; 11 bases agree with TRBD2. CDR1 is SSHAT, CDR2 FNYEAQ, per germline (reference sequence). The CDR3 sequence is 15 residues long. The CDR3 spells CASSLTSGRSYEQYF. CDR3 nucleotide sequence: TGTGCTAGCAGCCTCACTAGCGGGAGATCCTACGAGCAGTACTTC. Together with reference TRBV7-7 and TRBJ2-7, the CDR3 gives the full variable domain: GAGVSQSPRYKVTKRGQDVTLRCDPISSHATLYWYQQALGQGPEFLTYFNYEAQPDKSGLPSDRFSAERPEGSISTLTIQRTEQRDSAMYRCASSLTSGRSYEQYFGPGTRLTVT.

V usage is TRBV6-4 and J usage is TRBJ2-1; 12 positions match TRBD2. This CDR3 region has 15 residues. CDR1 is MRHNA, CDR2 SNTAGT, per germline. V lost 0 bases and J lost 6; bases outside the gene matches: 0. CDR3 sequence (DNA): TGTGCCAGCAGTGACTCGACTAGCGGGAGCAATGAGCAGTTCTTC. Translation gives CASSDSTSGSNEQFF.

This clone was picked up one time. The chain has TRBV28 and TRBJ2-5, with D maybe TRBD1 (5 bases). The V gene's germline CDR1 is MDHEN and CDR2 SYDVKM. V lost 5 bases and J 5 bases, leaving 18 bases between the germline ends. The CDR3 loop spans 15 amino acids. The DNA of the CDR3 is TGTGCCAGCAGTAAACGACAGACCCAGAGGGAGACCCAGTACTTC. Its translation: CASSKRQTQRETQYF. The entire variable domain, with the rest obtained from reference TRBV28 and TRBJ2-5, is as follows: DVKVTQSSRYLVKRTGEKVFLECVQDMDHENMFWYRQDPGLGLRLIYFSYDVKMKEKGDIPEGYSVSREKKERFSLILESASTNQTSMYLCASSKRQTQRETQYFGPGTRLLVL.

This clone was counted a few times. V and J are TRBV4-1 and TRBJ1-1, with 8 bases matching TRBD1. The CDR3 covers 16 residues. Looked up from germline, CDR1 is MGHRA and CDR2 is YSYEKL. V shed 1 base, J shed 0 bases, and the junction held 4 bases outside the gene matches. CDR3 DNA sequence: TGCGCCAGCAGCCAAGTTTCAGGGGGCATGAACACTGAAGCTTTCTTT. Translating it yields CASSQVSGGMNTEAFF.

CDR3 protein: CASSTSAEQYF. The CDR3 nucleotides are TGTGCCAGCAGCACTTCCGCCGAGCAGTACTTC. This chain joins TRBV2 and TRBJ2-7, with D hard to call. Germline-derived CDR1 and CDR2 are SNHLY and FYNNEI. The CDR3 is 11 amino acids. Trimming pared 6 bases from V and 6 bases from J, leaving 9 bases between.

The chain employs TRBV19 and TRBJ1-2, with 7 bases identical to TRBD1. With V trimmed by 3 bases and J by 9 bases, 7 bases remained unmatched. The CDR3 extends over 13 amino acids. Germline CDR1 reads LNHDA; CDR2 reads SQIVND (reference sequence). In nucleotides, the CDR3 is TGTGCCAGTAGTATCGGGACAGTACCGAGCTACACCTTC. Its translation is CASSIGTVPSYTF.

The chain recombines TRBV7-9 with TRBJ1-1; the D gene is possibly TRBD1 (6 bases). Between the trimmed V and J ends, which lost 3 bases and 1 base, there was a span of 12 bases. From germline, CDR1 is SEHNR and CDR2 FQNEAQ (reference sequence). This CDR3 region has 15 residues. This CDR3 reads CASSLTGKGNTEAFF. Written as DNA, the CDR3 is TGTGCCAGCAGCTTGACAGGTAAAGGGAACACTGAAGCTTTCTTT.

The rearrangement uses TRBV9 and TRBJ1-3; D is ambiguous. The V gene's germline CDR1 is SGDLS and CDR2 YYNGEE. This CDR3 is 14 amino acids long. The V end lost 6 bases, the J end lost 2 bases, and 12 bases lay between the germline ends. The CDR3 DNA reads as TGTGCCAGCATGGTGACCCCTCCTGGAAACACCATATATTTT. Its protein is CASMVTPPGNTIYF.